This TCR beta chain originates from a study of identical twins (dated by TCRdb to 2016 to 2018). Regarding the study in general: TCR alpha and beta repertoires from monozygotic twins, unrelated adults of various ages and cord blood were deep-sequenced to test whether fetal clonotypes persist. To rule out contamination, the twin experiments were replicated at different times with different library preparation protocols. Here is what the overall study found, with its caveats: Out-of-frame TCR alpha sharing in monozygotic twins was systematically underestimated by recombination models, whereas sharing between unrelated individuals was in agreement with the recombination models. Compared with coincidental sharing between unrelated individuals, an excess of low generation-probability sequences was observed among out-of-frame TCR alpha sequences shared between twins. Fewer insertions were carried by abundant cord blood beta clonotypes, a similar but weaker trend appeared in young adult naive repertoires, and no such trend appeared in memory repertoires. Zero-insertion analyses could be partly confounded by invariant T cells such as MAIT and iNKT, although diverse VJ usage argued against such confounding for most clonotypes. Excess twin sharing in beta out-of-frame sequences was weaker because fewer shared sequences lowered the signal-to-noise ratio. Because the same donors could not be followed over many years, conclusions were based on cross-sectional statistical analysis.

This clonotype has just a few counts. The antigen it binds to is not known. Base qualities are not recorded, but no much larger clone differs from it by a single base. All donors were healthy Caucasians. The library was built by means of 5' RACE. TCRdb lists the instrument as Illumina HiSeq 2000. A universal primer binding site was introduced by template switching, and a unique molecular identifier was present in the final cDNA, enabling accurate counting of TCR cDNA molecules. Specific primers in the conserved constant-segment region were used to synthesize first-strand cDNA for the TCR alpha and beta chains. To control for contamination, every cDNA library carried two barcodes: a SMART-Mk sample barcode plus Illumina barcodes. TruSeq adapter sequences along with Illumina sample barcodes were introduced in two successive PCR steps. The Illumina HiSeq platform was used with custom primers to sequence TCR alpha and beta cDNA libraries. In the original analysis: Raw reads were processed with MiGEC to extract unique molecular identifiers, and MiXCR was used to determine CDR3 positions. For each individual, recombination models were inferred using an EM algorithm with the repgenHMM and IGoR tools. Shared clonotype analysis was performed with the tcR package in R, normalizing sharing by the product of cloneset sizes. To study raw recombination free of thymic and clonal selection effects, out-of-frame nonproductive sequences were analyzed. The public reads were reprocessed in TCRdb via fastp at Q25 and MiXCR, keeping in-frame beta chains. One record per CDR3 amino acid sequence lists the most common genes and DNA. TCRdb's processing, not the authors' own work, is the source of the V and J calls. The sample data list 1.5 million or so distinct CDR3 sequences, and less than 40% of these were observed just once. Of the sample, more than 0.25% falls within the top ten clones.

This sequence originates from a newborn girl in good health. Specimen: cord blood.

The sequenced DNA is TGCGCCAGCAGCCAAGAGCAGGGATCCCTCTATGGCTACACCTTC. It is translated as CASSQEQGSLYGYTF. The rearrangement combines TRBV4-1 with TRBJ1-2, and perhaps TRBD1 as D gene, on 5 matching bases. V gives up 0 bases and J gives up 4 bases, and the segment between their germline ends measures 12 bases. Its CDR3 holds 15 amino acids, cysteine through phenylalanine. This entry keeps only the CDR3 DNA: 45 bases, framed from base 1. The germline V gene provides CDR1 MGHRA and CDR2 YSYEKL.